Below, one TCR beta chain is given with its context. Study processing details: By means of reference gene primer amplification, nucleated cell counts were estimated. Here immunoSEQ multiplex PCR was the method, and the copy in TCRdb shows in-frame clones only, minus some. That table is the source of V, J and clone size, and D and trimming were worked out from the DNA. The sample consists of tens of thousands of clones, approximately 80% of them appearing once. The data were obtained in a study of blood T cell repertoires in COVID-19. The overall study: COVID-19 samples from acute and convalescent phases originated in the United States, Italy and Spain. PBMCs, B-cell-depleted T cells, or T cells were the source of the cDNA or gDNA that made up the material.

Germline CDR1 SGHAT, CDR2 FQNNGV. The ends were cut back, 5 bases at V and 4 bases at J, with 12 bases in the middle. The CDR3 length is 14 residues. This clonotype originated in a human donor in a cohort sampled during active COVID-19. What was sequenced was peripheral blood. The chain joins TRBV11-2 to TRBJ2-1, with D tentatively TRBD1 (5 bases). The CDR3 region has the DNA TGTGCCAGCAGCCTAACGGACACTTACAATGAGCAGTTCTTC. Amino acids: CASSLTDTYNEQFF.